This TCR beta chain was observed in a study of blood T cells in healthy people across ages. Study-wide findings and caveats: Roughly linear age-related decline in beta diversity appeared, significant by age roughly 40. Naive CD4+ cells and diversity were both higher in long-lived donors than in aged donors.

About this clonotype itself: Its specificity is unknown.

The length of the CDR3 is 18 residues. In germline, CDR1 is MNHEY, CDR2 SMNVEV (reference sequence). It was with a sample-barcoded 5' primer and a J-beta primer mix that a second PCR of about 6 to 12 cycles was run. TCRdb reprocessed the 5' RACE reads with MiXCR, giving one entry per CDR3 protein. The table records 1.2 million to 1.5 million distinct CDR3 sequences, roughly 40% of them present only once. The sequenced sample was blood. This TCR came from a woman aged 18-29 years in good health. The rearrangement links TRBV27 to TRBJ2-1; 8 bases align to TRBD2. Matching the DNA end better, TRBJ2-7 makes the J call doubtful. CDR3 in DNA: TGTGCCAGCAGTTTGGTGCCACTAGCGGAACTCTCCTACAATGAGCAGTACTTC. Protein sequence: CASSLVPLAELSYNEQYF.